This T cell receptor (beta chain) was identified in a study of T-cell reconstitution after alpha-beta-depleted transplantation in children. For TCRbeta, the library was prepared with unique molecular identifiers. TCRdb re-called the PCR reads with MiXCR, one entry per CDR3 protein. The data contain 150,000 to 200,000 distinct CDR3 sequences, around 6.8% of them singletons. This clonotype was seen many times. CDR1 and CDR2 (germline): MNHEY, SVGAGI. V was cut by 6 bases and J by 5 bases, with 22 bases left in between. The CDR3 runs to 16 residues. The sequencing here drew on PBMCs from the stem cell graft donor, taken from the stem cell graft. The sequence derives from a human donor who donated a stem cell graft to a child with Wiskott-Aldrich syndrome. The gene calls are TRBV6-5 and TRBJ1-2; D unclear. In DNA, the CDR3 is TGTGCCAGCAGGAGTATCCGTGTGGGTTTAGGGTATGGCTACACCTTC. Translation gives CASRSIRVGLGYGYTF.